The T cell receptor beta chain described here comes from a study of T cells after yellow fever vaccination. This CDR3 comprises 11 residues. Per germline, CDR1 SGHNT and CDR2 YENEEA. Between the trimmed V and J ends, which lost 0 bases and 10 bases, there was a span of 4 bases. General study findings and limits: In FACS-sorted repertoires, abundant clonotypes from the bulk population could appear as contaminants. Most clones from primary vaccination were detected again post-booster (just under 97% CD4, 88% CD8). Weaker, the secondary response had a peak occurring faster, on day 5 versus 15.

This clonotype was counted a few times. Its antigen is currently unknown. Conversion of TCR transcripts into cDNA relied on 5'RACE template switching, which added a universal primer site and UMIs. TCRdb itself ran the 5' RACE reads through MiXCR, one entry per CDR3 protein. The sample lists some 260,000 distinct CDR3 sequences, over 4.5% occurring once. The gene calls are TRBV11-3 and TRBJ2-1; D not resolved. The receptor comes from a man aged 18 to 30 who received the YFV17D yellow fever vaccine. Here the sequenced sample was CD4+ T cells sorted from PBMCs, taken on the day of the yellow fever booster vaccination. The CDR3 sequence is CASSLDEEQFF. DNA of the CDR3: TGTGCCAGCAGCTTAGACGAGGAGCAGTTCTTC.